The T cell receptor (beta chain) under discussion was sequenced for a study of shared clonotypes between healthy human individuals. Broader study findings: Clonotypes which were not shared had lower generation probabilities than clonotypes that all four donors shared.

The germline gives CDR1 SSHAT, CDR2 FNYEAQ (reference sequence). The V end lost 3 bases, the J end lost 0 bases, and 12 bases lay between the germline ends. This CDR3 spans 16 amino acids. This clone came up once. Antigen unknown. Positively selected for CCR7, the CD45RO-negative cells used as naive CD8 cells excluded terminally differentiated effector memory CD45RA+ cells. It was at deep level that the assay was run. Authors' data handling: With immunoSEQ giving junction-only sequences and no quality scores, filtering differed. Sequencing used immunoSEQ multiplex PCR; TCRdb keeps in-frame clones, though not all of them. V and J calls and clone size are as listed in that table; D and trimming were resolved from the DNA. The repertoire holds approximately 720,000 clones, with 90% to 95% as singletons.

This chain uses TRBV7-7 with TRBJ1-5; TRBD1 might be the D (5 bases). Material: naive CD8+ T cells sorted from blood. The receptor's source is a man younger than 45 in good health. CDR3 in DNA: TGTGCCAGCAGCTTCTTATCGACAGTTAGCAATCAGCCCCAGCATTTT. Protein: CASSFLSTVSNQPQHF.